This TCR beta chain was captured by sequencing in a study of Graves' ophthalmopathy and Graves' hyperthyroidism. Losses at the gene ends were 6 bases for V and 1 base for J; bases not matched to a gene: 3. The CDR3 is made up of 15 amino acids. Germline loops: CDR1 ENHRY, CDR2 SYGVKD. Researchers took RNA transcripts and amplified TCR beta CDR3 regions from them. RT-PCR with HTBI primers came first, then second-round multiplex PCR. A single record per CDR3 protein comes from TCRdb applying MiXCR to the multiplex PCR reads. The sample has about 740,000 distinct CDR3 sequences; around 40% are singletons.

This clonotype originated in an adult man with Graves' ophthalmopathy. The chain is built from TRBV10-3 and TRBJ1-6; 7 nucleotides match TRBD1. The sample consisted of peripheral blood. The DNA for the CDR3 is TGTGCCATCAGATCGGACAGGTCCTATAATTCACCCCTCCACTTT. Amino acid sequence: CAIRSDRSYNSPLHF.